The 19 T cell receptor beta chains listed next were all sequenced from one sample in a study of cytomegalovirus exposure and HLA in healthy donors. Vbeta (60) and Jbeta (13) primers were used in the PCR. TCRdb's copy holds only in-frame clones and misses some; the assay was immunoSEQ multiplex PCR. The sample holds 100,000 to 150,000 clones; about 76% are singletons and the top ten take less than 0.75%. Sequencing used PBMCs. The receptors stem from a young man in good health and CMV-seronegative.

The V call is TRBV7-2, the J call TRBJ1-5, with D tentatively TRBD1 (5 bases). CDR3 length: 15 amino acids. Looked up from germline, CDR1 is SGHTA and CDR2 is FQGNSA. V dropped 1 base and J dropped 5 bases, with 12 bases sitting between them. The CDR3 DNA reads TGTGCCAGCAGCTTAGGCCCAACAGGTGATCAGCCCCAGCATTTT. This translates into CASSLGPTGDQPQHF.

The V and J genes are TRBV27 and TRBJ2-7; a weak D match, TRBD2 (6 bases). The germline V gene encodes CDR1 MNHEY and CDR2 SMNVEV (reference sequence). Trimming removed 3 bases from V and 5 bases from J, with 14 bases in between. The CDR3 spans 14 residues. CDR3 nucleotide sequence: TGTGCCAGCAGTTTGAGTCGGGGGAGCCACGAGCAGTACTTC. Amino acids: CASSLSRGSHEQYF.

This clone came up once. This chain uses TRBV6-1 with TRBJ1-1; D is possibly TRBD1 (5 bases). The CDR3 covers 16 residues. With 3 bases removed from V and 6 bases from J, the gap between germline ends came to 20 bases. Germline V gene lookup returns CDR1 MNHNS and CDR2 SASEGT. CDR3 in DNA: TGTGCCAGCAGTGAGGTGGAGGGGCGAAGGGGATCTGAAGCTTTCTTT. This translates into CASSEVEGRRGSEAFF.

CDR3 sequence: CASSLGREGLGTEAFF. DNA for the CDR3: TGTGCCAGCAGCTTGGGGAGGGAAGGGTTAGGAACTGAAGCTTTCTTT. The chain uses TRBV7-3 and TRBJ1-1; D is unresolved. This CDR3 comprises 16 residues. Trimming pared 3 bases from V and 5 bases from J, leaving 19 bases between. Per the germline V gene, CDR1 is SGHTA and CDR2 is FQGTGA.

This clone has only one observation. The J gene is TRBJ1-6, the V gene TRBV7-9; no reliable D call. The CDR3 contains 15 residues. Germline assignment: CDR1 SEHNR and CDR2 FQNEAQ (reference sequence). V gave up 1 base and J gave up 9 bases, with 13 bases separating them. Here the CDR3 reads CASSLGEVGGSPLHF. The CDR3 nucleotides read TGTGCCAGCAGCTTAGGTGAGGTCGGTGGTTCACCCCTCCACTTT. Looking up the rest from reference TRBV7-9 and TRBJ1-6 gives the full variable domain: DTGVSQNPRHKITKRGQNVTFRCDPISEHNRLYWYRQTLGQGPEFLTYFQNEAQLEKSRLLSDRFSAERPKGSFSTLEIQRTEQGDSAMYLCASSLGEVGGSPLHFGNGTRLTVT.

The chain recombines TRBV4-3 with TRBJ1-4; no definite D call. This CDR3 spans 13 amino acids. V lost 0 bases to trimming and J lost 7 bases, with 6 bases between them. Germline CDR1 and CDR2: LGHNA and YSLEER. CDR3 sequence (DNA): TGCGCCAGCAGCCAAGATATGCGTGAAAAACTGTTTTTT. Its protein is CASSQDMREKLFF.

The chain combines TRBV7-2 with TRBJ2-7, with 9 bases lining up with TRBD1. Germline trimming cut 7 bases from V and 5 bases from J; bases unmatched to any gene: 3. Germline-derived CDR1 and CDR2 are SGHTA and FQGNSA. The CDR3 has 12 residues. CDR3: CASNGQGHEQYF. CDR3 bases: TGTGCCAGCAACGGACAGGGGCACGAGCAGTACTTC.

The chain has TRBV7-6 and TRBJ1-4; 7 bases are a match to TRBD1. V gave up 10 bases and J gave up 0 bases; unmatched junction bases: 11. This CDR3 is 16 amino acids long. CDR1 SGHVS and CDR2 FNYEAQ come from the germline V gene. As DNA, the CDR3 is TGTGCCATTTCCCGGGACAGTTTTTCAACTAATGAAAAACTGTTTTTT. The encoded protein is CAISRDSFSTNEKLFF.

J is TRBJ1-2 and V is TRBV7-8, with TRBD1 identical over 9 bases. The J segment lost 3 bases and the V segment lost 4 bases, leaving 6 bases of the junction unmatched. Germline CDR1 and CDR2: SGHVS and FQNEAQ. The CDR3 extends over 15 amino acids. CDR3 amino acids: CASSSTGGAHYGYTF. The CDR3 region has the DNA TGTGCCAGCAGCTCCACAGGGGGCGCGCACTATGGCTACACCTTC.

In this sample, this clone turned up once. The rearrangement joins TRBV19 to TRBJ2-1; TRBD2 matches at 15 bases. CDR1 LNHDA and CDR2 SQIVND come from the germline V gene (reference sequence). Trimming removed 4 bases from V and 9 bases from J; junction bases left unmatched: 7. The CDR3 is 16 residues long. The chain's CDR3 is CASSRTSGGVKIEQFF. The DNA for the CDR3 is TGTGCCAGTAGTAGGACTAGCGGGGGGGTTAAGATTGAGCAGTTCTTC.

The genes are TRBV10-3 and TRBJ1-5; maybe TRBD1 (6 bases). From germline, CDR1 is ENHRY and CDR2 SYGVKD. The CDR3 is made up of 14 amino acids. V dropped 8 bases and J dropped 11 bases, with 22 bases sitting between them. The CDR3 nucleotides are TGTGCCATCGCTGCAGGGGACCCGGGGTTGTCCCAGCATTTT. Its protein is CAIAAGDPGLSQHF.

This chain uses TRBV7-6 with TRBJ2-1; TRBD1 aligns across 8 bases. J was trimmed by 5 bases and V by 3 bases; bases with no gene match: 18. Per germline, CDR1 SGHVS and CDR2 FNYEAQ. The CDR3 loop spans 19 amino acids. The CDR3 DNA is TGTGCCAGCAGCTTCACACCTACCCTCCGGGACAGGCATAACAATGAGCAGTTCTTC. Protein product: CASSFTPTLRDRHNNEQFF.

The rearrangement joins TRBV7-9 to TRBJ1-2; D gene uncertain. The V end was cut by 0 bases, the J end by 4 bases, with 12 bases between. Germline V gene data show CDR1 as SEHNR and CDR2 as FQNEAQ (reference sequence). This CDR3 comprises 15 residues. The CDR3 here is CASSLAEGLAYGYTF. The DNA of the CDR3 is TGTGCCAGCAGCTTAGCGGAGGGATTGGCCTATGGCTACACCTTC. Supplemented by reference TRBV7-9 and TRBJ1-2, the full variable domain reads DTGVSQNPRHKITKRGQNVTFRCDPISEHNRLYWYRQTLGQGPEFLTYFQNEAQLEKSRLLSDRFSAERPKGSFSTLEIQRTEQGDSAMYLCASSLAEGLAYGYTFGSGTRLTVV.

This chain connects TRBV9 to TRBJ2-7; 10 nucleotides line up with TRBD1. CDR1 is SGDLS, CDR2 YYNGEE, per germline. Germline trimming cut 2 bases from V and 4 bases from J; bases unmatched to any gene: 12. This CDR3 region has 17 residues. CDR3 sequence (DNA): TGTGCCAGCAGCGTTTTACCCGGGACAGGGGTAGGGTACGAGCAGTACTTC. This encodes CASSVLPGTGVGYEQYF.

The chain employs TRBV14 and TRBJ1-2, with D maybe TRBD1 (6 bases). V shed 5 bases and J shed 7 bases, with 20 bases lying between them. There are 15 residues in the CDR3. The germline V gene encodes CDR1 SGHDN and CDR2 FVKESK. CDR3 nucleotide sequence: TGTGCCAGCAGCTCCCAGGGGCAACGAGGTTTTGGCTACACCTTC. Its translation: CASSSQGQRGFGYTF.

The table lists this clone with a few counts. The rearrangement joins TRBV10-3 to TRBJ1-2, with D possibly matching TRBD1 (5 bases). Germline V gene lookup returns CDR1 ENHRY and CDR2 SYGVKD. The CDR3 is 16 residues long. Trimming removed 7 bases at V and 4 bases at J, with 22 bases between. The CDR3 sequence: CAINNQLGGRSYGYTF. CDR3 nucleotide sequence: TGTGCCATCAATAATCAGCTCGGGGGTAGGAGCTATGGCTACACCTTC.

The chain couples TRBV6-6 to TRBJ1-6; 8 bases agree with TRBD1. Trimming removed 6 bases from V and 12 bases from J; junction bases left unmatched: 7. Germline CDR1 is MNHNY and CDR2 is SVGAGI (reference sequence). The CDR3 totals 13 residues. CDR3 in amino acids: CASSPGQGQPLHF. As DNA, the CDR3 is TGTGCCAGCAGCCCCGGACAGGGTCAACCCCTCCACTTT.

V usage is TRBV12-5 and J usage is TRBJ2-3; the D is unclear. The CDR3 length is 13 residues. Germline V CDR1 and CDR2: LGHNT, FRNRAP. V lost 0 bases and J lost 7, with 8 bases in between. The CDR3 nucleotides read TGTGCTAGTGGTTTGGTACTCGGTAATACGCAGTATTTT. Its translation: CASGLVLGNTQYF.

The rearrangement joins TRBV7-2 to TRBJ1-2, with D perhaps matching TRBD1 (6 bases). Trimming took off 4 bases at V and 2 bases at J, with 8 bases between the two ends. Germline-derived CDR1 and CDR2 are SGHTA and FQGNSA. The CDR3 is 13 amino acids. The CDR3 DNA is TGTGCCAGCAGCTCGGACAGCAACTATGGCTACACCTTC. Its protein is CASSSDSNYGYTF.